Below are 28 T cell receptor beta chains sequenced from a single sample in a study of blood T cell repertoires in COVID-19. The repertoire was sequenced with immunoSEQ multiplex PCR; TCRdb's copy has only in-frame clones and lacks some. The profile shows about 210,000 clones, 85% of them singletons. The sequencing input was peripheral blood. Every receptor here comes from a woman between 65 and 79 years old with COVID-19, enrolled during active disease.

The chain has TRBV6-5 and TRBJ1-2; 7 bases map to TRBD1. V shed 8 bases and J 4 bases; nucleotides not matched to a gene: 4. The germline V gene encodes CDR1 MNHEY and CDR2 SVGAGI. The CDR3 runs to 12 residues. In DNA, the CDR3 is TGTGCCAGCTTTGACAGGGCCTATGGCTACACCTTC. Translated, it gives CASFDRAYGYTF.

For the CDR3, the DNA is TGTGCCAGCAGTGAGGGCGTATCGACCTACAATGAGCAGTTCTTC. Translating it yields CASSEGVSTYNEQFF. This chain uses TRBV6-2 or TRBV6-3 with TRBJ2-1, with a tentative D call TRBD2 (5 bases). V was clipped by 5 bases and J by 2 bases, with 13 bases between them. This CDR3 contains 15 residues. Germline loops: CDR1 MNHEY, CDR2 SVGEGT.

The rearrangement uses TRBV7-3 and TRBJ2-5; the D is unclear. This CDR3 is 15 amino acids long. Trimming took 5 bases from V and 1 from J, leaving 14 bases between them. CDR1 SGHTA and CDR2 FQGTGA come from the germline V gene. The CDR3 sequence is CASSANPGSQETQYF. The DNA of the CDR3 is TGTGCCAGCAGCGCCAACCCCGGGTCCCAAGAGACCCAGTACTTC.

V usage is TRBV7-3 and J usage is TRBJ1-1, with 8 bases aligning to TRBD1. The CDR3 contains 14 residues. Germline CDR1 SGHTA, CDR2 FQGTGA. V trimming: 5 bases; J trimming: 7 bases; junction bases outside the gene matches: 9. CDR3 in amino acids: CASSQRTGSREAFF. In nucleotides, the CDR3 is TGTGCCAGCAGCCAGCGGACAGGGAGTCGTGAAGCTTTCTTT.

CDR3 in amino acids: CASSVEASGGVNEQFF. The CDR3 coding sequence is TGTGCCAGCAGCGTAGAAGCTAGCGGGGGGGTGAATGAGCAGTTCTTC. The chain uses TRBV9 and TRBJ2-1; 12 nucleotides agree with TRBD2. The germline V gene has CDR1 SGDLS and CDR2 YYNGEE. The CDR3 contains 16 residues. The V segment lost 0 bases and the J segment 7 bases; nucleotides outside the gene matches: 5.

The V and J genes are TRBV19 and TRBJ1-2, with 7 bases fitting TRBD1. Germline V CDR1 and CDR2: LNHDA, SQIVND (reference sequence). Trimming removed 8 bases from V and 4 bases from J; junction bases left unmatched: 4. The CDR3 is 12 amino acids. The CDR3 loop is CASGDRSYGYTF. DNA for the CDR3: TGTGCCAGTGGGGACAGAAGCTATGGCTACACCTTC.

The genes are TRBV5-8 and TRBJ2-5, with D perhaps matching TRBD1 (5 bases). The germline gives CDR1 SGHTS, CDR2 YDEGEE. V was shortened by 4 bases and J by 5 bases, with 18 bases between the two germline ends. CDR3 length: 15 residues. In nucleotides, the CDR3 is TGTGCCAGCAGCCGAGCTGGCAGGGTCCAGGAGACCCAGTACTTC. Its protein product is CASSRAGRVQETQYF.

This chain links TRBV6-1 with TRBJ1-1; 7 bases line up with TRBD1. Germline V gene sequence: CDR1 MNHNS, CDR2 SASEGT. CDR3 length equals 14 residues. V dropped 2 bases and J dropped 5; count of bases not matched to a gene: 5. The CDR3 loop reads CASSESRGRTEAFF. For the CDR3, the DNA is TGTGCCAGCAGTGAAAGCAGGGGGAGAACTGAAGCTTTCTTT.

J is TRBJ2-5 and V is TRBV10-1; the match to TRBD2 covers 8 bases. CDR1 is WNHNN, CDR2 SYGVQD, per germline (reference sequence). The length of the CDR3 is 18 residues. Unmatched junction bases numbered 15, after V lost 1 base and J lost 5 bases. The CDR3 loop is CASSECEREPIVGETQYF. The CDR3 DNA reads as TGCGCCAGCAGTGAGTGCGAGCGGGAGCCCATCGTGGGTGAGACCCAGTACTTC.

V is TRBV2 and J is TRBJ1-6; a weak D match, TRBD1 (5 bases). The CDR3 is 16 amino acids. Germline V lookup: CDR1 SNHLY, CDR2 FYNNEI. The V and J ends lost 3 bases and 7 bases respectively, with 16 bases between them. CDR3 nucleotide sequence: TGTGCCAGCAGTGATGGTCCAGGGCGCATAAATTCACCCCTCCACTTT. Protein sequence: CASSDGPGRINSPLHF.

This chain joins TRBV7-9 and TRBJ2-1; 12 bases agree with TRBD2. V gave up 4 bases and J gave up 8 bases; unmatched junction bases: 6. The CDR3 sequence is 15 residues long. CDR1 is SEHNR, CDR2 FQNEAQ, per germline (reference sequence). The CDR3 nucleotides read TGTGCCAGCAGCTCCTCGACTAGCGGGAGAGATGAGCAGTTCTTC. Protein product: CASSSSTSGRDEQFF. The full variable domain, its missing parts supplied by reference TRBV7-9 and TRBJ2-1, is DTGVSQNPRHKITKRGQNVTFRCDPISEHNRLYWYRQTLGQGPEFLTYFQNEAQLEKSRLLSDRFSAERPKGSFSTLEIQRTEQGDSAMYLCASSSSTSGRDEQFFGPGTRLTVL.

The chain couples TRBV21-1 to TRBJ1-2; the table names TRBD1, a call not compared with the DNA. TRBV21-1 is given as a pseudogene. The CDR3 is 15 residues long. The CDR3 DNA follows: TGTGCCAGCAGCAAAGGCGCCGACAGGGACTATGGCTACACCTTC. This codes for CASSKGADRDYGYTF.

The chain uses TRBV6-2 or TRBV6-3 and TRBJ2-1; 9 nucleotides line up with TRBD1. V was clipped by 2 bases and J by 4 bases; unmatched bases: 9. This CDR3 has 17 amino acids. Germline CDR1 is MNHEY and CDR2 is SVGEGT. The CDR3 reads CASSYQFTGQGYNEQFF. The CDR3 region has the DNA TGTGCCAGCAGTTACCAATTCACGGGACAGGGTTACAATGAGCAGTTCTTC.

This clone was seen only once. The chain combines TRBV27 with TRBJ2-7, with TRBD1 matching 8 bases. J was trimmed by 1 base and V by 6 bases; bases with no gene match: 11. Germline V gene lookup returns CDR1 MNHEY and CDR2 SMNVEV (reference sequence). The CDR3 has 16 amino acids. The CDR3 nucleotides are TGTGCCAGCAGACCCCAGGGGGCGCGTTCGTCCTACGAGCAGTACTTC. It yields the protein CASRPQGARSSYEQYF.

The chain is built from TRBV4-3 and TRBJ1-4, with 8 positions matching TRBD1. Germline V gene sequence: CDR1 LGHNA, CDR2 YSLEER. The V and J ends lost 8 bases and 8 bases, in that order; junction bases with no gene match: 10. The CDR3 length is 14 residues. The CDR3 coding sequence is TGCGCCAGCGGTCAGGGGGCGCGGTTCGAAAAACTGTTTTTT. This sequence encodes CASGQGARFEKLFF.

The V and J genes are TRBV18 and TRBJ1-1; 7 bases agree with TRBD1. The V gene end was trimmed by 0 bases and the J gene end by 5 bases; junction bases not matched to a gene: 3. This CDR3 contains 14 residues. CDR1 KGHSH and CDR2 LQKENI come from the germline V gene. CDR3 in DNA: TGTGCCAGCTCACCACCTCGGGACAGTACTGAAGCTTTCTTT. This encodes CASSPPRDSTEAFF. Variable domain in full (rest from reference TRBV18 and TRBJ1-1): NAGVMQNPRHLVRRRGQEARLRCSPMKGHSHVYWYRQLPEEGLKFMVYLQKENIIDESGMPKERFSAEFPKEGPSILRIQQVVRGDSAAYFCASSPPRDSTEAFFGQGTRLTVV.

This clone came up once. V and J are TRBV4-1 and TRBJ2-5; TRBD2 matches 7 bases. CDR1 is MGHRA, CDR2 YSYEKL, per germline. CDR3 length: 15 residues. V lost 7 bases, J lost 5 bases, and 13 bases stayed unmatched. This CDR3 is CASTPREAPGETQYF. In DNA, the CDR3 is TGCGCCAGCACCCCCCGGGAGGCCCCTGGGGAGACCCAGTACTTC.

This chain joins TRBV7-3 and TRBJ2-7; TRBD2 matches 7 bases. The CDR3 loop spans 16 amino acids. After removal of 5 bases from V and 2 bases from J, the junction contained 12 bases not matched to a gene. Looked up from germline, CDR1 is SGHTA and CDR2 is FQGTGA. The DNA for the CDR3 is TGTGCCAGCAGCCCCTCCGGCGTAAGCGGGACCTACGAGCAGTACTTC. Its protein is CASSPSGVSGTYEQYF.

The CDR3 nucleotides are TGTGCCATCAGGACCGGGACAGGGGGACCCAATGAGCAGTTCTTC. This gives the protein CAIRTGTGGPNEQFF. This chain uses TRBV10-3 with TRBJ2-1, with 11 positions matching TRBD1. The CDR3 has 15 residues. V lost 6 bases and J lost 6; bases outside the gene matches: 7. Germline V gene sequence: CDR1 ENHRY, CDR2 SYGVKD.

The chain couples TRBV10-2 to TRBJ2-2; TRBD1 matches 9 bases. Germline V gives CDR1 WSHSY, CDR2 SAAADI. J gave up 4 bases and V 6 bases, and 9 bases lay outside the gene matches. The CDR3 spans 16 residues. CDR3 in amino acids: CASRGQGRVGTGELFF. CDR3 sequence (DNA): TGCGCCAGCAGGGGACAGGGCCGGGTGGGCACCGGGGAGCTGTTTTTT.

The chain uses TRBV4-2 and TRBJ2-1, with a weak D call TRBD1 (6 bases). The CDR3 sequence is 15 residues long. Deletions cut 4 bases from V and 8 bases from J, with 18 bases between. The germline gives CDR1 LGHNA, CDR2 YNFKEQ. This CDR3 is CASSPNDWGRDEQFF. DNA of the CDR3: TGTGCCAGCAGCCCCAACGACTGGGGGCGGGATGAGCAGTTCTTC.

The chain employs TRBV5-1 and TRBJ2-3; 9 bases fit TRBD2. CDR3 size: 16 residues. The germline gives CDR1 SGHRS, CDR2 YFSETQ. J was trimmed by 6 bases and V by 0 bases; bases with no gene match: 8. In nucleotides, the CDR3 is TGCGCCAGCAGCTTGGACGGCGGGGGGGCTGGGGATACGCAGTATTTT. Its translation is CASSLDGGGAGDTQYF.

The CDR3 region has the DNA TGTGCCAGCAGCACCCCGGGACTAGCGAGGGGTCAAGAGACCCAGTACTTC. Protein: CASSTPGLARGQETQYF. The V and J genes are TRBV11-3 and TRBJ2-5; 10 bases match TRBD2. Germline CDR1 SGHNT, CDR2 YENEEA. The CDR3 has 17 amino acids. After removal of 5 bases from V and 2 bases from J, the junction contained 11 bases not matched to a gene.

The chain has TRBV5-4 and TRBJ1-6, with D possibly TRBD1 on 6 matching bases. CDR1 is SGHNT and CDR2 is YYREEE in the germline V gene (reference sequence). V was shortened by 4 bases and J by 7 bases, with 15 bases between the two germline ends. This CDR3 comprises 15 residues. The CDR3 is CASSIKQGRNSPLHF. The DNA for the CDR3 is TGTGCCAGCAGCATCAAACAGGGTCGGAATTCACCCCTCCACTTT.

The CDR3 DNA reads TGTGCCAGCAGTTTATCCCCAAACACCGGGGAGCTGTTTTTT. It codes for CASSLSPNTGELFF. The rearrangement links TRBV27 to TRBJ2-2; D unresolved. Trimming left V 0 bases short and J 2 bases short, with 4 bases between. The CDR3 is made up of 14 amino acids. Germline values: CDR1 MNHEY, CDR2 SMNVEV (reference sequence).

The V call is TRBV2, the J call TRBJ1-3, with D uncertain. The CDR3 runs 11 residues. The V end was cut by 4 bases, the J end by 4 bases, with 2 bases between. Germline loops: CDR1 SNHLY, CDR2 FYNNEI. DNA of the CDR3: TGTGCCAGCAGTGTAGGAAACACCATATATTTT. It codes for CASSVGNTIYF. Using reference TRBV2 and TRBJ1-3 for the parts outside the CDR3, the full variable domain is EPEVTQTPSHQVTQMGQEVILRCVPISNHLYFYWYRQILGQKVEFLVSFYNNEISEKSEIFDDQFSVERPDGSNFTLKIRSTKLEDSAMYFCASSVGNTIYFGEGSWLTVV.

The rearrangement uses TRBV11-2 and TRBJ1-2; D might be TRBD1 (6 bases). The CDR3 has 14 amino acids. V lost 0 bases and J lost 6, with 11 bases in between. Germline V gene data show CDR1 as SGHAT and CDR2 as FQNNGV. The CDR3 DNA sequence: TGTGCCAGCAGCTTAGACAGGGACACCCATGGCTACACCTTC. Its protein product is CASSLDRDTHGYTF. The entire variable domain, with the rest obtained from reference TRBV11-2 and TRBJ1-2, is as follows: EAGVAQSPRYKIIEKRQSVAFWCNPISGHATLYWYQQILGQGPKLLIQFQNNGVVDDSQLPKDRFSAERLKGVDSTLKIQPAKLEDSAVYLCASSLDRDTHGYTFGSGTRLTVV.

The genes are TRBV5-1 and TRBJ1-4; 8 bases agree with TRBD1. V shed 0 bases, J shed 8 bases, and the junction held 3 bases outside the gene matches. Germline-derived CDR1 and CDR2 are SGHRS and YFSETQ. The CDR3 covers 14 residues. The CDR3 bases are TGCGCCAGCAGCTTGGAACAGGGGGGAGAAAAACTGTTTTTT. Amino acids: CASSLEQGGEKLFF.